This TCR beta chain was recorded in a study of human T cells and chemical hapten exposure. General observations from the study: Sensitizing with DPC caused no change in TCRs above 1 in 1000 frequency.

The time point: patch test 2, 6 weeks after DPC sensitization. The treatment here: therapeutic diphenylcyclopropenone sensitization with weekly scalp DPC. TCRdb reanalysed the RACE reads using MiXCR and keeps one entry per CDR3 protein. The sample contains about 350,000 distinct CDR3 sequences, nearly 6.5% of which appear only once. This clonotype was recorded many times. Its antigen remains unknown. The sequence derives from a woman between 18 and 29 years old with alopecia areata. Some clones in this sample may be carry-over from other donors' samples. Sequencing was performed on whole blood, taken in connection with sensitization to the hapten diphenylcyclopropenone (DPC).

Here the CDR3 reads CASSLVPGVEAFF. The CDR3 nucleotides read TGTGCCAGCAGCTTAGTTCCAGGGGTGGAGGCTTTCTTT. The V gene is TRBV7-2, the J gene TRBJ1-1; D may be TRBD1 (6 bases). Trimming took 1 base from V and 11 from J, leaving 14 bases between them. Germline V CDR1 and CDR2: SGHTA, FQGNSA. The CDR3 contains 13 residues.